The 15 T cell receptor beta chains below were found in one sample sequenced in a study of blood T cell repertoires in COVID-19 (TCRdb year 2020). The library was prepared using the immunoSEQ multiplex PCR assay. This is the immuneACCESS table as TCRdb keeps it, with only in-frame sequences that have V and J called. A part of the clones is gone; compared with another copy, unresolved V genes explain less than half, and the rest is unexplained. A total of about 360,000 clones appear in this sample, roughly 80% of them only once. The top ten clones comprise around 1% of the sample. Sequencing was carried out using peripheral blood. Receptors were obtained from a human donor with acute or convalescent COVID-19. The donor label of this sample is uncertain.

This chain connects TRBV7-6 to TRBJ1-5; D is possibly TRBD1 (5 bases). CDR1 and CDR2 (germline): SGHVS, FNYEAQ. Trimming shortened V by 0 bases and J by 6 bases, and 12 bases separated the two germline ends. The CDR3 has 15 residues. The CDR3 coding sequence is TGTGCCAGCAGCTTAGCTGCAGGGTTTGGTCAGCCCCAGCATTTT. Residues: CASSLAAGFGQPQHF.

This chain uses TRBV6-4 with TRBJ1-5; 8 bases are shared with TRBD1. Germline trimming cut 5 bases from V and 4 bases from J; bases unmatched to any gene: 7. The CDR3 extends over 15 amino acids. Germline lookup yields CDR1 MRHNA and CDR2 SNTAGT. The CDR3 protein is CASSTETGGNQPQHF. DNA of the CDR3: TGTGCCAGCAGTACCGAAACAGGGGGAAATCAGCCCCAGCATTTT.

The chain carries TRBV6-5 and TRBJ1-3, with unresolved D. Germline V lookup: CDR1 MNHEY, CDR2 SVGAGI. Between the trimmed V and J ends, which lost 8 bases and 4 bases, there was a span of 9 bases. This CDR3 has 12 residues. CDR3 in DNA: TGTGCCAGCTCGTCCCTGGGAAACACCATATATTTT. The encoded protein is CASSSLGNTIYF.

This chain uses TRBV5-5 with TRBJ1-2; TRBD1 aligns across 8 bases. The V gene's germline CDR1 is SGHKS and CDR2 YYEKEE (reference sequence). J was trimmed by 3 bases and V by 4 bases; bases with no gene match: 2. The CDR3 contains 13 residues. This CDR3 reads CASSHRGDYGYTF. CDR3 coding DNA: TGTGCCAGCAGCCACAGGGGGGACTATGGCTACACCTTC.

The V call is TRBV6-4, the J call TRBJ1-1; 8 bases fit TRBD1. Germline V lookup: CDR1 MRHNA, CDR2 SNTAGT. V gave up 6 bases and J gave up 2 bases; unmatched junction bases: 11. CDR3 length: 16 residues. The CDR3 spells CASRGGTGTVNTEAFF. Written as DNA, the CDR3 is TGTGCCAGCAGGGGAGGGACAGGAACAGTCAACACTGAAGCTTTCTTT.

The chain couples TRBV10-1 to TRBJ1-1; D is perhaps TRBD1 (5 bases). Germline V lookup: CDR1 WNHNN, CDR2 SYGVQD (reference sequence). V was pared by 6 bases and J by 10 bases, with 18 bases between. The CDR3 sequence is 13 residues long. The chain's CDR3 is CASSGDSLGAAFF. CDR3 nucleotide sequence: TGCGCCAGCAGCGGGGACTCCTTAGGGGCAGCTTTCTTT.

This chain links TRBV5-1 with TRBJ2-1; TRBD1 matches at 11 bases. Germline V gives CDR1 SGHRS, CDR2 YFSETQ. Losses at the gene ends were 3 bases for V and 4 bases for J; bases not matched to a gene: 9. This CDR3 has 17 amino acids. For the CDR3, the DNA is TGCGCCAGCAGCTACGAGGCGGACAGGGGGCTTTACAATGAGCAGTTCTTC. This translates into CASSYEADRGLYNEQFF.

The V and J genes are TRBV7-6 and TRBJ1-1; D remains ambiguous. This CDR3 region has 12 residues. Germline V gene data show CDR1 as SGHVS and CDR2 as FNYEAQ. V was cut by 8 bases and J by 2 bases, with 9 bases left in between. The CDR3 reads CASRELNTEAFF. The CDR3, as DNA: TGTGCCAGCCGAGAGCTTAACACTGAAGCTTTCTTT.

The chain recombines TRBV5-1 with TRBJ2-1; 8 nucleotides align to TRBD2. V lost 7 bases and J lost 7; bases outside the gene matches: 10. CDR3 length: 14 residues. Germline V CDR1 and CDR2: SGHRS, YFSETQ. CDR3 nucleotide sequence: TGCGCCAGCGGAAGCGGGGGCGCGGGGAATGAGCAGTTCTTC. Translated, it gives CASGSGGAGNEQFF. Full variable domain (rest looked up from reference TRBV5-1 and TRBJ2-1): KAGVTQTPRYLIKTRGQQVTLSCSPISGHRSVSWYQQTPGQGLQFLFEYFSETQRNKGNFPGRFSGRQFSNSRSEMNVSTLELGDSALYLCASGSGGAGNEQFFGPGTRLTVL.

This CDR3 is CASSEGFRVKQYF. Here the CDR3 DNA reads TGTGCCAGCAGTGAAGGTTTCAGGGTGAAGCAGTACTTC. The V call is TRBV2, the J call TRBJ2-7, with D tentatively TRBD1 (5 bases). Looked up from germline, CDR1 is SNHLY and CDR2 is FYNNEI. Trimming removed 1 base at V and 8 bases at J, with 12 bases between. This CDR3 is 13 amino acids long.

The chain combines TRBV18 with TRBJ2-1; perhaps TRBD2 as D (6 bases). Trimming shortened V by 4 bases and J by 8 bases, and 12 bases separated the two germline ends. The CDR3 covers 13 residues. The germline gives CDR1 KGHSH, CDR2 LQKENI. The CDR3 spells CASSRDFRDEQFF. The DNA for the CDR3 is TGTGCCAGCTCACGGGACTTTAGGGATGAGCAGTTCTTC.

The V gene is TRBV18, the J gene TRBJ1-6, with a weak D call TRBD1 (6 bases). Germline lookup yields CDR1 KGHSH and CDR2 LQKENI. V was shortened by 3 bases and J by 10 bases, with 13 bases between the two germline ends. The CDR3 runs to 14 residues. The CDR3 sequence is CASSPQGLGSPLHF. In nucleotides, the CDR3 is TGTGCCAGCTCACCGCAGGGGTTAGGGTCACCCCTCCACTTT.

The rearrangement joins TRBV6-4 to TRBJ2-3, with D uncertain. Trimming pared 6 bases from V and 6 bases from J, leaving 4 bases between. CDR3 size: 10 residues. In germline, CDR1 is MRHNA, CDR2 SNTAGT. The CDR3 DNA reads as TGTGCCAGCAGAGAGGATACGCAGTATTTT. Its protein is CASREDTQYF.

This chain joins TRBV18 and TRBJ1-1, with D possibly matching TRBD1 (5 bases). The CDR3 totals 15 residues. The germline V gene has CDR1 KGHSH and CDR2 LQKENI. V lost 5 bases and J lost 2, with 15 bases in between. The CDR3 loop is CASSEYQGSNTEAFF. CDR3 DNA sequence: TGTGCCAGCTCAGAATATCAGGGATCCAACACTGAAGCTTTCTTT.

This chain joins TRBV2 and TRBJ2-2; 8 nucleotides match TRBD1. The CDR3 is made up of 17 amino acids. V was pared by 5 bases and J by 0 bases, with 8 bases of the junction left unmatched. Germline values: CDR1 SNHLY, CDR2 FYNNEI. The CDR3 sequence: CASSREWTGTNTGELFF. CDR3 nucleotide sequence: TGTGCCAGCAGTAGGGAGTGGACAGGGACGAACACCGGGGAGCTGTTTTTT.